The clone carrying this T cell receptor beta chain was found a few times. Germline V gene lookup returns CDR1 SGHRS and CDR2 YFSETQ. This CDR3 comprises 16 residues. V shed 2 bases and J 7 bases; nucleotides not matched to a gene: 6. This sample is part of a study of blood T cell repertoires in COVID-19. Looking at the study overall: Acute and convalescent COVID-19 samples came from the United States, Italy and Spain. PBMCs, B-cell-depleted T cells, or T cells provided the cDNA or gDNA that made up the material.

Some clones are missing from TCRdb's copy, which holds only in-frame ones; the method was immunoSEQ multiplex PCR. The sample records approximately 260,000 clones, roughly four fifths being singletons. Individuals drawn from under 30 US areas were roughly 18 to 95 years old. Membership in each cohort depended on participant-reported clinical history. The chain links TRBV5-1 to TRBJ1-4, with 12 positions matching TRBD1. The receptor comes from a man aged 50 to 60 who had recovered from COVID-19. The sample consisted of PBMCs or T cells enriched from blood (not recorded which). Here the CDR3 reads CASSFGTGGVGEKLFF. The DNA of the CDR3 is TGCGCCAGCAGCTTCGGGACAGGGGGCGTAGGTGAAAAACTGTTTTTT.